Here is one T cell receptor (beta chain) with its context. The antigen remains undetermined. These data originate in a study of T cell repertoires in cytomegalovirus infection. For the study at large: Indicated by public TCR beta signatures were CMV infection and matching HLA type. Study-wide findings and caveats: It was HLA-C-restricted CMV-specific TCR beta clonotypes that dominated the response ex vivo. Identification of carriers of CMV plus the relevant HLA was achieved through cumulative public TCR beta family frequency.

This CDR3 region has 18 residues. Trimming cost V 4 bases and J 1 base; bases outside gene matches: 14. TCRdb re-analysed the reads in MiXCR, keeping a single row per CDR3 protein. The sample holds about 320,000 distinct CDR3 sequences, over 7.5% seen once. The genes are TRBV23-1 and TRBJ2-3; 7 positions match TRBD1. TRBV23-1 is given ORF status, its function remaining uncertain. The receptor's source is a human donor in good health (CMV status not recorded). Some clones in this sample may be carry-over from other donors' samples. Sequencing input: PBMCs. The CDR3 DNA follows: TGCGCCAGCAGTCCTCCCCCCGGGACAGACTATTGCACAGATACGCAGTATTTT. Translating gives CASSPPPGTDYCTDTQYF.